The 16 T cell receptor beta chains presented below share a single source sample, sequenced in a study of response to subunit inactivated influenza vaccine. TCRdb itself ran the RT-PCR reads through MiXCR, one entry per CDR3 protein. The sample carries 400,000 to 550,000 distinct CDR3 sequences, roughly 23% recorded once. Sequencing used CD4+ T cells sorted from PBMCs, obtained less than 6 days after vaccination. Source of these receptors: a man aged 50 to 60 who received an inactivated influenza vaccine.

CDR3 DNA sequence: TGCAGCGTGGAGAACAGACAGGGGACACTCGACGAGCAGTACTTC. Translating it yields CSVENRQGTLDEQYF. The gene calls are TRBV29-1 and TRBJ2-7; 8 nucleotides line up with TRBD1. The junction had 15 bases not matched to a gene; V was cut back by 6 bases and J by 5 bases. This CDR3 comprises 15 residues. Per germline, CDR1 SQVTM and CDR2 ANQGSEA.

CDR3 region: CASSLSGPLNSPLHF. DNA of the CDR3: TGTGCCAGCAGTTTAAGTGGGCCGCTTAATTCACCCCTCCACTTT. The V and J genes are TRBV12-3 or TRBV12-4 and TRBJ1-6; D unresolved. The CDR3 has 15 amino acids. Trimming shortened V by 2 bases and J by 6 bases, and 11 bases separated the two germline ends.

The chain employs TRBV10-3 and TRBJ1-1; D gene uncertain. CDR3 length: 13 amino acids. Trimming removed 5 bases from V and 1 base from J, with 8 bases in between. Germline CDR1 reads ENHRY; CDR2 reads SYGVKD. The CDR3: CAISIVKNTEAFF. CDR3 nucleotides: TGTGCCATCAGTATTGTTAAGAACACTGAAGCTTTCTTT.

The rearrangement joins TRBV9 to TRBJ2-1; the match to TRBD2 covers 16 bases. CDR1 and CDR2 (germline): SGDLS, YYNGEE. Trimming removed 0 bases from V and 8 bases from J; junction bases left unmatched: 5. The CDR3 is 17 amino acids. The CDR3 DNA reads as TGTGCCAGCAGCGTAGTGGGACTAGCGGGAGGGCCCCATGAGCAGTTCTTC. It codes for CASSVVGLAGGPHEQFF.

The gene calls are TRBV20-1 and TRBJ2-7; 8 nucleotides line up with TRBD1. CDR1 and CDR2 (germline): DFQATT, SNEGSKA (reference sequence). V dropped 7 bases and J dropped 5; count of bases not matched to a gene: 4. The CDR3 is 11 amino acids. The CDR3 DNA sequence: TGCAGTGGCCAACAGGGGGACGAGCAGTACTTC. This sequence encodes CSGQQGDEQYF.

The CDR3 protein is CSARVPRGQSNQPQHF. The CDR3 nucleotides are TGCAGTGCTAGAGTCCCGAGGGGACAGAGCAATCAGCCCCAGCATTTT. The chain is built from TRBV20-1 and TRBJ1-5; 7 bases align to TRBD1. The germline V gene has CDR1 DFQATT and CDR2 SNEGSKA (reference sequence). The V gene end was trimmed by 1 base and the J gene end by 1 base; junction bases not matched to a gene: 7. The CDR3 consists of 16 residues.

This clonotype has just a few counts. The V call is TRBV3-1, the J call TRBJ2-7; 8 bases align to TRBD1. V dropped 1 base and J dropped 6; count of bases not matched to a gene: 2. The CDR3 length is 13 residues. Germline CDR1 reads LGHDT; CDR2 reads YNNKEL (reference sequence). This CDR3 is CASSQGQGFEQYF. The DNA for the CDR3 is TGTGCCAGCAGCCAAGGACAGGGGTTCGAGCAGTACTTC.

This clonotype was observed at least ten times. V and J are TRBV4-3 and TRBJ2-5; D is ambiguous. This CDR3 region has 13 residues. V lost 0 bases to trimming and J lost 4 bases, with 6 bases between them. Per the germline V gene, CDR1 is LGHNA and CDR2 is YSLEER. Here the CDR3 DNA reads TGCGCCAGCAGCCAAGAAATCAGAGAGACCCAGTACTTC. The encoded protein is CASSQEIRETQYF.

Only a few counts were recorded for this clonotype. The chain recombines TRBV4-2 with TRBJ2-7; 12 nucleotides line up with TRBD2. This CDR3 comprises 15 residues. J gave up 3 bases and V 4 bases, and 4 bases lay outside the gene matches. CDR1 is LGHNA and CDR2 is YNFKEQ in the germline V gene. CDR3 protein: CASSRGTSGFYEQYF. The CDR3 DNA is TGTGCCAGCAGCCGAGGGACTAGCGGGTTCTACGAGCAGTACTTC.

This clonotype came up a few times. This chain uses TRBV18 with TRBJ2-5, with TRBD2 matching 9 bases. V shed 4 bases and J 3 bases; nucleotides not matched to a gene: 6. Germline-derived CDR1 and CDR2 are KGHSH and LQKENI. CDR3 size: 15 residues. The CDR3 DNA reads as TGTGCCAGCTCACTGGGACTAGCCCCGAAAGAGACCCAGTACTTC. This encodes CASSLGLAPKETQYF. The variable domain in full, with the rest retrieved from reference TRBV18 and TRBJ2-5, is NAGVMQNPRHLVRRRGQEARLRCSPMKGHSHVYWYRQLPEEGLKFMVYLQKENIIDESGMPKERFSAEFPKEGPSILRIQQVVRGDSAAYFCASSLGLAPKETQYFGPGTRLLVL.

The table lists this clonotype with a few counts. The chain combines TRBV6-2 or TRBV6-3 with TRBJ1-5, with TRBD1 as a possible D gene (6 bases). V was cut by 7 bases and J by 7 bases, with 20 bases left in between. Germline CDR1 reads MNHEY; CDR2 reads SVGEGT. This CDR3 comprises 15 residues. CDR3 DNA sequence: TGTGCCAGCAATAAAGCCCCGGGAGGGGGACAGCCCCAGCATTTT. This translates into CASNKAPGGGQPQHF.

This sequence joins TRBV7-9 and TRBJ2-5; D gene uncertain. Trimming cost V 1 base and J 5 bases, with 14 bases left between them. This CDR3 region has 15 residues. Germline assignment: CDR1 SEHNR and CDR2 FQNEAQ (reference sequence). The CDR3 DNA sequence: TGTGCCAGCAGCTTAGGTGTTGGCAACCGGGAGACCCAGTACTTC. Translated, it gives CASSLGVGNRETQYF.

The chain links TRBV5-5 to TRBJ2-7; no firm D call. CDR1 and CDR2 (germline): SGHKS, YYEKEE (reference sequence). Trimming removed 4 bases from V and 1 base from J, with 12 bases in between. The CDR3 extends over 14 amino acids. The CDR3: CASSQDGPSYEQYF. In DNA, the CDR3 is TGTGCCAGCAGCCAAGACGGGCCATCCTACGAGCAGTACTTC.

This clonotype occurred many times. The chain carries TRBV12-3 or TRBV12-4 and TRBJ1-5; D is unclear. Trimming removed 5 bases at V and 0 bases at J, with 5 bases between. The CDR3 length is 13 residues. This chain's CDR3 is CASSVYSNQPQHF. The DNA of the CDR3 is TGTGCCAGCAGTGTCTATAGCAATCAGCCCCAGCATTTT.

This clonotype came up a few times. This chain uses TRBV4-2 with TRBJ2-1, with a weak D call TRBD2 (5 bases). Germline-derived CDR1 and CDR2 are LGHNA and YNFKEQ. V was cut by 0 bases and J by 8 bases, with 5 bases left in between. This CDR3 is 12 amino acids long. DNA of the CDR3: TGTGCCAGCAGCCAAGAGAGGGATGAGCAGTTCTTC. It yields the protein CASSQERDEQFF.

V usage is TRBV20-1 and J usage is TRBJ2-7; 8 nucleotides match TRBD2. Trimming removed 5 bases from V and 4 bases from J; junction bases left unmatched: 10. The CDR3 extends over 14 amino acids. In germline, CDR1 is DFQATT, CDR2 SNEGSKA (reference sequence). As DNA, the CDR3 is TGCAGTGCTCCCGGGAGGGTGGGGGCTTACGAGCAGTACTTC. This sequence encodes CSAPGRVGAYEQYF.